One and the same sample provided the 29 T cell receptor beta chains below, sequenced in a study of CD8+ T cells in alopecia areata. The authors extracted RNA and reverse transcribed it into cDNA as the sequencing template. Here immunoSEQ multiplex PCR was the method, and the copy in TCRdb shows in-frame clones only, minus some. This table holds 80,000 to 95,000 clones, 44% found once. As to treatment: oral pan-JAK inhibitor, 5-10 mg twice daily. The source material was CD8+ T cells sorted from blood, sampled at week 24, from a patient treated with tofacitinib. The receptors here all came from a human donor with alopecia areata.

This clone has only a few counts. The CDR3, as DNA: TGCAGCGTTGGAGAAACTGAAGCTTTCTTT. Translating it yields CSVGETEAFF. The rearrangement links TRBV29-1 to TRBJ1-1; D is uncertain. The CDR3 is 10 amino acids. V was trimmed by 4 bases and J by 5 bases, leaving 5 bases between them. Germline V lookup: CDR1 SQVTM, CDR2 ANQGSEA. Full variable domain (rest looked up from reference TRBV29-1 and TRBJ1-1): SAVISQKPSRDICQRGTSLTIQCQVDSQVTMMFWYRQQPGQSLTLIATANQGSEATYESGFVIDKFPISRPNLTFSTLTVSNMSPEDSSIYLCSVGETEAFFGQGTRLTVV.

The V and J genes are TRBV2 and TRBJ2-1; the match to TRBD1 covers 9 bases. The J segment lost 4 bases and the V segment lost 4 bases, leaving 5 bases of the junction unmatched. Germline-derived CDR1 and CDR2 are SNHLY and FYNNEI. The length of the CDR3 is 15 residues. The CDR3 sequence: CASSGTGGGYNEQFF. CDR3 nucleotides: TGTGCCAGCAGTGGCACAGGGGGCGGATACAATGAGCAGTTCTTC.

This clone was counted between two and nine times. The rearrangement uses TRBV7-2 and TRBJ2-7; no reliable D call. This CDR3 has 11 residues. Germline V gene lookup returns CDR1 SGHTA and CDR2 FQGNSA. Trimming removed 4 bases from V and 3 bases from J, with 4 bases in between. The CDR3 region is CASSSNYEQYF. In DNA, the CDR3 is TGTGCCAGCAGCTCGAACTACGAGCAGTACTTC.

This clone turned up a few times. The J gene is TRBJ2-1, the V gene TRBV19; TRBD2 matches at 8 bases. The CDR3 has 17 amino acids. The V gene end was trimmed by 4 bases and the J gene end by 0 bases; junction bases not matched to a gene: 8. Germline assignment: CDR1 LNHDA and CDR2 SQIVND (reference sequence). The CDR3 is CASSTREAGVSYNEQFF. The CDR3 bases are TGTGCCAGTAGTACCCGGGAAGCGGGAGTCTCCTACAATGAGCAGTTCTTC.

The chain employs TRBV2 and TRBJ1-1; weak D call: TRBD1 (5 bases). The germline V gene has CDR1 SNHLY and CDR2 FYNNEI. This CDR3 is 16 amino acids long. The V gene lost 5 bases and the J gene lost 3 bases, with 19 bases spanning the gap. CDR3 nucleotide sequence: TGTGCCAGCAGTACCCCAGGTACGGGGACGGACACTGAAGCTTTCTTT. Encoded protein: CASSTPGTGTDTEAFF.

This clone was seen more than once but under ten times. The chain links TRBV29-1 to TRBJ1-1; TRBD1 might be the D (5 bases). Germline V gene lookup returns CDR1 SQVTM and CDR2 ANQGSEA. The CDR3 extends over 11 amino acids. With 6 bases removed from V and 4 bases from J, the gap between germline ends came to 9 bases. DNA for the CDR3: TGCAGCGTAGGGGACGGCACTGAAGCTTTCTTT. Protein product: CSVGDGTEAFF.

The V gene is TRBV4-1, the J gene TRBJ1-2; perhaps TRBD1 as D (5 bases). This CDR3 is 15 amino acids long. V lost 3 bases and J lost 4, with 15 bases in between. Germline V gene data show CDR1 as MGHRA and CDR2 as YSYEKL. The CDR3 here is CASSQKGQGVYGYTF. CDR3 bases: TGCGCCAGCAGCCAGAAGGGGCAAGGTGTCTATGGCTACACCTTC.

The gene calls are TRBV6-1 and TRBJ2-2; possible D gene TRBD1, 5 bases. V lost 1 base to trimming and J lost 4 bases, with 16 bases between them. Germline V lookup: CDR1 MNHNS, CDR2 SASEGT. CDR3 length: 17 residues. The CDR3, as DNA: TGTGCCAGCAGTGAAGTTGTCAGGGTTTATTCCACCGGGGAGCTGTTTTTT. Translated, it gives CASSEVVRVYSTGELFF.

This chain joins TRBV9 and TRBJ2-7; D is possibly TRBD2 (5 bases). Trimming removed 0 bases from V and 2 bases from J, with 9 bases in between. This CDR3 has 14 residues. Germline lookup yields CDR1 SGDLS and CDR2 YYNGEE. The chain's CDR3 is CASSVEDFPYEQYF. The CDR3 bases are TGTGCCAGCAGCGTAGAGGACTTCCCCTACGAGCAGTACTTC.

The CDR3 region has the DNA TGCAGCGTTTTTCAGGGAGGCGCCGGGGAGCTGTTTTTT. As protein: CSVFQGGAGELFF. This chain joins TRBV29-1 and TRBJ2-2; tentative D call: TRBD2 (6 bases). The V and J ends lost 5 bases and 6 bases respectively, with 13 bases between them. This CDR3 is built from 13 residues. The germline gives CDR1 SQVTM, CDR2 ANQGSEA.

The chain has TRBV5-1 and TRBJ2-4, with 7 positions matching TRBD2. CDR1 SGHRS and CDR2 YFSETQ come from the germline V gene. J gave up 7 bases and V 0 bases, and 4 bases lay outside the gene matches. This CDR3 region has 14 residues. The CDR3 nucleotides are TGCGCCAGCAGCTTGGGCGGGAGCAGGAACATTCAGTACTTC. This translates into CASSLGGSRNIQYF.

V gene TRBV29-1 combines with J gene TRBJ1-1; TRBD1 agrees at 10 bases. J lost 1 base, V lost 7 bases, and 6 bases had no gene match. The CDR3 loop spans 14 amino acids. Looked up from germline, CDR1 is SQVTM and CDR2 is ANQGSEA. The DNA of the CDR3 is TGCAGCGCCCTGACAGGGGGCGGGAACACTGAAGCTTTCTTT. Translation gives CSALTGGGNTEAFF.

V gene TRBV6-1 combines with J gene TRBJ2-7, with TRBD2 identical over 11 bases. The germline V gene encodes CDR1 MNHNS and CDR2 SASEGT. CDR3 length equals 15 residues. The V segment lost 1 base and the J segment 3 bases; nucleotides outside the gene matches: 2. CDR3 loop: CASSEGLAGGYEQYF. CDR3 nucleotide sequence: TGTGCCAGCAGTGAAGGCCTAGCGGGAGGCTACGAGCAGTACTTC.

The rearrangement joins TRBV27 to TRBJ1-5, with a possible D match to TRBD1 (6 bases). In germline, CDR1 is MNHEY, CDR2 SMNVEV (reference sequence). V lost 2 bases and J lost 4, with 21 bases in between. The CDR3 is 18 amino acids. This chain's CDR3 is CASSLTGPSLQPNQPQHF. Written as DNA, the CDR3 is TGTGCCAGCAGTTTAACAGGGCCCTCCCTCCAACCAAATCAGCCCCAGCATTTT.

This clone has more than one count but fewer than ten. The gene calls are TRBV9 and TRBJ2-7, with D tentatively TRBD1 (6 bases). V dropped 0 bases and J dropped 0 bases, with 10 bases sitting between them. This CDR3 has 15 residues. Germline CDR1 SGDLS, CDR2 YYNGEE. As DNA, the CDR3 is TGTGCCAGCAGCGTAGATCAGGGGCCCTCCTACGAGCAGTACTTC. Amino acids: CASSVDQGPSYEQYF.

V and J are TRBV6-1 and TRBJ2-5, with D possibly being TRBD1 or TRBD2 (5 bases each). The CDR3 is made up of 13 amino acids. Between the trimmed V and J ends, which lost 8 bases and 3 bases, there was a span of 13 bases. Germline loops: CDR1 MNHNS, CDR2 SASEGT. The CDR3 DNA sequence: TGTGCCAGCCATACCGGGACGAAAGAGACCCAGTACTTC. The encoded protein is CASHTGTKETQYF.

This clone was detected a few times. The chain is built from TRBV4-1 and TRBJ1-4; D is unclear. The germline gives CDR1 MGHRA, CDR2 YSYEKL. V lost 0 bases and J 4 bases, leaving 12 bases between the germline ends. The CDR3 totals 16 residues. The CDR3 loop reads CASSQDLDTYNEKLFF. In DNA, the CDR3 is TGCGCCAGCAGCCAAGATCTCGACACATATAATGAAAAACTGTTTTTT.

This chain links TRBV25-1 with TRBJ2-7; a weak D match, TRBD1 (5 bases). CDR1 and CDR2 (germline): MGHDK, SYGVNS. The CDR3 has 15 amino acids. V lost 0 bases, J lost 5 bases, and 14 bases lay in between. CDR3 sequence: CASSEYRQPLDEQYF. DNA for the CDR3: TGTGCCAGCAGTGAATATCGACAGCCTCTCGACGAGCAGTACTTC.

This clone was seen once. The chain recombines TRBV5-1 with TRBJ2-5, with D tentatively TRBD1 (5 bases). Germline-derived CDR1 and CDR2 are SGHRS and YFSETQ. CDR3 length equals 16 residues. Trimming shortened V by 0 bases and J by 5 bases, and 17 bases separated the two germline ends. CDR3 region: CASSLGVRRVKETQYF. The CDR3 DNA reads as TGCGCCAGCAGCTTGGGAGTCCGCAGGGTTAAGGAGACCCAGTACTTC.

This clone has only a few counts. The chain combines TRBV29-1 with TRBJ2-3, with TRBD2 matching over 13 bases. The length of the CDR3 is 14 residues. Per germline, CDR1 SQVTM and CDR2 ANQGSEA. V was pared by 6 bases and J by 6 bases, with 6 bases of the junction left unmatched. The DNA for the CDR3 is TGCAGCGTACTACTAGCGGGAGGGATGGATACGCAGTATTTT. It is translated as CSVLLAGGMDTQYF.

A few counts support this clone. CDR3 in amino acids: CASSELGGTGDEQYF. CDR3 DNA: TGTGCCAGCAGTGAACTCGGCGGGACCGGGGACGAGCAGTACTTC. The chain has TRBV6-1 and TRBJ2-7, with D perhaps TRBD2 (6 bases). In germline, CDR1 is MNHNS, CDR2 SASEGT. V was pared by 2 bases and J by 5 bases, with 16 bases between. This CDR3 has 15 amino acids.

The chain couples TRBV7-9 to TRBJ1-5, with D possibly being TRBD1 (5 bases). CDR1 is SEHNR and CDR2 is FQNEAQ in the germline V gene (reference sequence). V shed 4 bases and J shed 3 bases, with 16 bases lying between them. The CDR3 is 16 amino acids. Here the CDR3 DNA reads TGTGCCAGCAGCTCGTTGGAGGGGCCTTACAATCAGCCCCAGCATTTT. Its protein is CASSSLEGPYNQPQHF.

J is TRBJ2-3 and V is TRBV19, with unresolved D. CDR3 length: 13 amino acids. Germline-derived CDR1 and CDR2 are LNHDA and SQIVND (reference sequence). The germline V and J ends were trimmed by 8 bases and 1 base, with 10 bases remaining between them. CDR3 nucleotide sequence: TGTGCCAGTGGGGTACGGGGCACAGATACGCAGTATTTT. This gives the protein CASGVRGTDTQYF.

In its sample, this clone was seen a few times. The chain combines TRBV27 with TRBJ2-2; possibly TRBD1 for D (5 bases). The CDR3 covers 16 residues. Between the trimmed V and J ends, which lost 2 bases and 3 bases, there was a span of 13 bases. CDR1 and CDR2 from the germline V gene are MNHEY and SMNVEV (reference sequence). The DNA of the CDR3 is TGTGCCAGCAGTTTAAGGGCTGGGGCCTACACCGGGGAGCTGTTTTTT. Its protein is CASSLRAGAYTGELFF.

This clone was seen a handful of times. The chain joins TRBV29-1 to TRBJ2-3; 8 bases match TRBD1. The CDR3 runs 18 residues. Germline CDR1 reads SQVTM; CDR2 reads ANQGSEA. The V and J ends lost 6 bases and 3 bases, in that order; junction bases with no gene match: 20. The CDR3 DNA reads TGCAGCGTGCCGGGACAGGTGATTCGGGGTGCACGGACAGATACGCAGTATTTT. Translating gives CSVPGQVIRGARTDTQYF.

The J gene is TRBJ2-7, the V gene TRBV14; D gene uncertain. Germline assignment: CDR1 SGHDN and CDR2 FVKESK. Trimming removed 4 bases from V and 4 bases from J, with 11 bases in between. The CDR3 is 13 amino acids. DNA of the CDR3: TGTGCCAGCAGCCCTTTTGGGTGGTACGAGCAGTACTTC. Amino acids: CASSPFGWYEQYF.

The sample holds a few counts of this clone. J is TRBJ1-1 and V is TRBV28; D is possibly TRBD1 (5 bases). Germline-derived CDR1 and CDR2 are MDHEN and SYDVKM. With 6 bases removed from V and 11 bases from J, the gap between germline ends came to 19 bases. This CDR3 comprises 13 residues. CDR3 sequence reads: CASSHRGNIDAFF. As DNA, the CDR3 is TGTGCCAGCAGCCACCGGGGGAACATAGACGCTTTCTTT.

The gene calls are TRBV20-1 and TRBJ2-7, with D perhaps TRBD1 (5 bases). The germline V gene encodes CDR1 DFQATT and CDR2 SNEGSKA (reference sequence). This CDR3 contains 11 residues. Trimming took off 7 bases at V and 3 bases at J, with 10 bases between the two ends. The CDR3 spells CSVAQGYEQYF. The CDR3 DNA reads as TGCAGTGTTGCGCAGGGCTACGAGCAGTACTTC.

The sample holds a few counts of this clone. The gene calls are TRBV7-2 and TRBJ2-1; weak D call: TRBD1 (6 bases). CDR3 size: 14 residues. Germline V gives CDR1 SGHTA, CDR2 FQGNSA. V was trimmed by 4 bases and J by 7 bases, leaving 14 bases between them. CDR3 sequence reads: CASSYGTNGNEQFF. CDR3 DNA sequence: TGTGCCAGCAGCTACGGGACAAATGGGAATGAGCAGTTCTTC.